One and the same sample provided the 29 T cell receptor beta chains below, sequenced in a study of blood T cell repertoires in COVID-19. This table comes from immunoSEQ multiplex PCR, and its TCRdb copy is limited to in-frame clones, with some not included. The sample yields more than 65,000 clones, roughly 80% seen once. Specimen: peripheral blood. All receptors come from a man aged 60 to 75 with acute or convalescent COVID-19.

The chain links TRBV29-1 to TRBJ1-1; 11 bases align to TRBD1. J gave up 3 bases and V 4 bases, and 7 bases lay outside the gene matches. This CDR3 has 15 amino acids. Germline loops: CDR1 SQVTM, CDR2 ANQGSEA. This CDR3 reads CSVGGQGVRDTEAFF. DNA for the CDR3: TGCAGCGTTGGGGGACAGGGGGTGAGAGACACTGAAGCTTTCTTT.

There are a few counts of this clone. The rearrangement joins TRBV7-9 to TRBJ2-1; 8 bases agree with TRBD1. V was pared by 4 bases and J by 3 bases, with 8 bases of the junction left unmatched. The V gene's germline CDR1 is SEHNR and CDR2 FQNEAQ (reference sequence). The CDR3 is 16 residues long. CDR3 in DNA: TGTGCCAGCAGCTCCCCGGACAGGGAAGTCTACAATGAGCAGTTCTTC. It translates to CASSSPDREVYNEQFF.

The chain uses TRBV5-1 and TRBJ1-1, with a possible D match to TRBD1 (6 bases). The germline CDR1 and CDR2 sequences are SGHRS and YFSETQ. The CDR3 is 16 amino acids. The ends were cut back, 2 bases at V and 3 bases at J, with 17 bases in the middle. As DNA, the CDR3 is TGCGCCAGCAGCTTTCAGGCAGGGGTAGCTGACACTGAAGCTTTCTTT. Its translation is CASSFQAGVADTEAFF.

The chain's CDR3 is CASSSWTTNTGELFF. The CDR3 nucleotides read TGTGCCAGCAGTTCTTGGACAACGAACACCGGGGAGCTGTTTTTT. This chain joins TRBV6-2 or TRBV6-3 and TRBJ2-2; maybe TRBD1 (5 bases). This CDR3 contains 15 residues. Between the trimmed V and J ends, which lost 4 bases and 0 bases, there was a span of 9 bases. Germline CDR1 reads MNHEY; CDR2 reads SVGEGT.

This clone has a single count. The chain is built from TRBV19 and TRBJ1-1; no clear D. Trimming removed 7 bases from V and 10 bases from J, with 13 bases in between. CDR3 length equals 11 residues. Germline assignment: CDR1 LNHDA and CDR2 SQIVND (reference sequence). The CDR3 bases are TGTGCCAGTATGGCCGGCCGAGGAGCTTTCTTT. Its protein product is CASMAGRGAFF.

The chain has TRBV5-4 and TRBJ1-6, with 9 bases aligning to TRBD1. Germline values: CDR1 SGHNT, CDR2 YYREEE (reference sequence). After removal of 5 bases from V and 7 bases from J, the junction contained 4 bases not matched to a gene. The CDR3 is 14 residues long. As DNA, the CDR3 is TGTGCCAGCAGGGGGGGGACAGGGAATTCACCCCTCCACTTT. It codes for CASRGGTGNSPLHF.

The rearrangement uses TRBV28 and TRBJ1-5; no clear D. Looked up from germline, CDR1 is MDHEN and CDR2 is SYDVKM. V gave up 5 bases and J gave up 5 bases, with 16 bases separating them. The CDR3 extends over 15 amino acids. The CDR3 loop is CASSVGSLGDQPQHF. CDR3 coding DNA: TGTGCCAGCAGTGTCGGGAGCCTTGGGGATCAGCCCCAGCATTTT.

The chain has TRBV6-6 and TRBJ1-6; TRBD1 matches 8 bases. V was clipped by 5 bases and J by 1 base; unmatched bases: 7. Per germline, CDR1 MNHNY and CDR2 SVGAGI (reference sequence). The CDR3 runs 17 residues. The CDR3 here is CASSPPQGASYNSPLHF. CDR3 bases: TGTGCCAGCAGTCCTCCCCAGGGGGCTTCCTATAATTCACCCCTCCACTTT.

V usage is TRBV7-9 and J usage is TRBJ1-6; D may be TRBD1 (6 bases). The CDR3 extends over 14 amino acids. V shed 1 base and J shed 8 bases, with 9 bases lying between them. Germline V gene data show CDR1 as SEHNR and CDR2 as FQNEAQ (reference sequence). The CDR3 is CASSLVGQHSPLHF. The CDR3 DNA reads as TGTGCCAGCAGCTTAGTCGGACAGCATTCACCCCTCCACTTT.

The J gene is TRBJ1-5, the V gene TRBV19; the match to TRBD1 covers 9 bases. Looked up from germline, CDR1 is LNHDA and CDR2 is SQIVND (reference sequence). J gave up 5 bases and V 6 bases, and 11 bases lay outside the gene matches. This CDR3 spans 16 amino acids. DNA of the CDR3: TGTGCCAGTAGGACCTTGACAGGGGGTAGATATCAGCCCCAGCATTTT. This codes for CASRTLTGGRYQPQHF.

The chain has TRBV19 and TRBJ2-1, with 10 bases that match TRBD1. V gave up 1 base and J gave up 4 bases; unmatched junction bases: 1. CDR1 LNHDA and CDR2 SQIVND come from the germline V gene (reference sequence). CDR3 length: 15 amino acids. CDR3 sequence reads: CASSIGTGGYNEQFF. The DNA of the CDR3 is TGTGCCAGTAGTATAGGGACAGGGGGTTACAATGAGCAGTTCTTC.

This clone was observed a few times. DNA for the CDR3: TGTGCCAGCAGCTTACAGGGGGCGAAGGGCTACACCTTC. As protein: CASSLQGAKGYTF. The chain carries TRBV5-5 and TRBJ1-2; the match to TRBD1 covers 9 bases. The CDR3 length is 13 residues. The germline gives CDR1 SGHKS, CDR2 YYEKEE (reference sequence). V gave up 2 bases and J gave up 8 bases; unmatched junction bases: 4. The full variable domain, rest sourced from reference TRBV5-5 and TRBJ1-2, is DAGVTQSPTHLIKTRGQQVTLRCSPISGHKSVSWYQQVLGQGPQFIFQYYEKEERGRGNFPDRFSARQFPNYSSELNVNALLLGDSALYLCASSLQGAKGYTFGSGTRLTVV.

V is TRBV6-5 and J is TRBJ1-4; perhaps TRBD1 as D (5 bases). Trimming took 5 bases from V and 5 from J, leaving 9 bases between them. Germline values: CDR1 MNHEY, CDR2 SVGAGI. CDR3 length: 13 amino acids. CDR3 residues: CASSTRQNEKLFF. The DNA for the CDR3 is TGTGCCAGCAGTACCAGACAGAATGAAAAACTGTTTTTT.

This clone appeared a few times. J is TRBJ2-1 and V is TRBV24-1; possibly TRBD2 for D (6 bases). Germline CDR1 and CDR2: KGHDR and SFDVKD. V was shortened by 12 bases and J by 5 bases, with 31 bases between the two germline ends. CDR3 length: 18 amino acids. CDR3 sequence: CASAGSHGSTTSNNEQFF. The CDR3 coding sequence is TGTGCCTCCGCGGGGTCTCACGGTTCCACAACCTCAAACAATGAGCAGTTCTTC.

CDR3 amino acids: CASSPIGQGYDEQYF. The CDR3 nucleotides read TGTGCCAGCAGCCCAATTGGACAGGGTTACGACGAGCAGTACTTC. The genes are TRBV7-2 and TRBJ2-7; 8 nucleotides match TRBD1. The J segment lost 5 bases and the V segment lost 5 bases, leaving 11 bases of the junction unmatched. Germline CDR1 is SGHTA and CDR2 is FQGNSA. The length of the CDR3 is 15 residues.

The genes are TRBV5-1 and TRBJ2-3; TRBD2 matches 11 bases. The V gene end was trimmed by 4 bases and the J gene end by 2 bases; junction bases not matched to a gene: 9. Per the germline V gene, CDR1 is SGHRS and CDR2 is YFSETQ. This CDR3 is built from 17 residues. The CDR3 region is CASSRRTSGGPTDTQYF. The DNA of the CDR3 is TGCGCCAGCAGCCGGCGAACTAGCGGGGGACCCACAGATACGCAGTATTTT.

The CDR3 coding sequence is TGTGCCAGCAGTCCGGACAGGCATGGAAACACCATATATTTT. Amino acid sequence: CASSPDRHGNTIYF. V and J are TRBV5-4 and TRBJ1-3, with TRBD1 matching 7 bases. Germline CDR1 reads SGHNT; CDR2 reads YYREEE (reference sequence). The CDR3 is 14 amino acids. With 5 bases clipped from V and 3 bases from J, the junction kept 5 bases outside the gene matches. Based on the CDR3 plus reference TRBV5-4 and TRBJ1-3, the full variable domain is ETGVTQSPTHLIKTRGQQVTLRCSSQSGHNTVSWYQQALGQGPQFIFQYYREEENGRGNFPPRFSGLQFPNYSSELNVNALELDDSALYLCASSPDRHGNTIYFGEGSWLTVV.

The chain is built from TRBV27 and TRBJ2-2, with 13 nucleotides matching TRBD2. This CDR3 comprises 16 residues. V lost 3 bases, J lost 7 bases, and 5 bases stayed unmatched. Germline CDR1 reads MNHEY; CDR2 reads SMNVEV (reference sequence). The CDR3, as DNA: TGTGCCAGCAGTTTGTGGACTAGCGGGGGTATCGGGGAGCTGTTTTTT. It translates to CASSLWTSGGIGELFF.

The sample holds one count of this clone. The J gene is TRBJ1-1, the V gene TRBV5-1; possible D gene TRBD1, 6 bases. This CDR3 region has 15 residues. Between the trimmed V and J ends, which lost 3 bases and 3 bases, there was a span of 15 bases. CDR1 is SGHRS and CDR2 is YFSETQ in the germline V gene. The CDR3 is CASSSDSGVYTEAFF. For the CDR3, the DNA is TGCGCCAGCAGCTCAGACTCAGGGGTTTACACTGAAGCTTTCTTT.

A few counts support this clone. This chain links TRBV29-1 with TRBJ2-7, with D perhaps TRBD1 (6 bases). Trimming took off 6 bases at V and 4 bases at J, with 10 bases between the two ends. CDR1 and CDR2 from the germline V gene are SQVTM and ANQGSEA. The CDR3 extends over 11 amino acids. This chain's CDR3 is CSVQGNYEQYF. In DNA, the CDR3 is TGCAGCGTCCAGGGGAATTACGAGCAGTACTTC.

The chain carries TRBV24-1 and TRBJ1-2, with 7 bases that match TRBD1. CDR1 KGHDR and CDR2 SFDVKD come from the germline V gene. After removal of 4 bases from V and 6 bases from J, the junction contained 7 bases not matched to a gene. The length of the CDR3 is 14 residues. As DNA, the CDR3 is TGTGCCACCAGTGAGAACAGGGGCCTAGATGGCTACACCTTC. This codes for CATSENRGLDGYTF.

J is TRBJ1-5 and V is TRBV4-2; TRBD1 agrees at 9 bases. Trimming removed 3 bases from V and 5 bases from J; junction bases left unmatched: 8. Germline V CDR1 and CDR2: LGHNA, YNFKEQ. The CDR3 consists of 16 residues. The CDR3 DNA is TGTGCCAGCAGCCAGGGACAGGGAGGGTCAGATCAGCCCCAGCATTTT. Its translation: CASSQGQGGSDQPQHF.

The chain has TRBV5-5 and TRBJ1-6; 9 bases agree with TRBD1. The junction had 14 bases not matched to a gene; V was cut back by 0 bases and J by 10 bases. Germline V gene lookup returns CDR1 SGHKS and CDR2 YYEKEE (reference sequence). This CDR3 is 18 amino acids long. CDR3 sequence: CASSLAGTGIFSRSPLHF. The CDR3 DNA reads TGTGCCAGCAGCTTGGCGGGGACAGGGATCTTTTCACGGTCACCCCTCCACTTT.

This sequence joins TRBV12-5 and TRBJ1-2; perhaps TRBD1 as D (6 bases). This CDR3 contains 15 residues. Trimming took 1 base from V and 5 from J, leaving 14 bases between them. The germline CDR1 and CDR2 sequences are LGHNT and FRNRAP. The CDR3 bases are TGTGCTAGTGGTTTGGCGGCTGGACAGACTTATGGCTACACCTTC. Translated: CASGLAAGQTYGYTF.

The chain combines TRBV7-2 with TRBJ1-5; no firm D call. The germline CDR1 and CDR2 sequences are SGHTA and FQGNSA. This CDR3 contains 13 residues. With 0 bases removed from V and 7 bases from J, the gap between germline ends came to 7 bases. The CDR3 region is CASSLARLQPQHF. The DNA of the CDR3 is TGTGCCAGCAGCTTAGCCAGGTTACAGCCCCAGCATTTT.

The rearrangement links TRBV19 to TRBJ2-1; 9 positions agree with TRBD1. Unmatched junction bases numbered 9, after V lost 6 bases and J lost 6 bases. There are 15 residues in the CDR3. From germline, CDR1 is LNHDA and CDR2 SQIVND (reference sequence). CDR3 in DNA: TGTGCCAGTAGGCCCGGGACAGGGAGCTTCAATGAGCAGTTCTTC. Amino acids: CASRPGTGSFNEQFF. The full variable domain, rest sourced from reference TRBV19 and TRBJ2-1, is DGGITQSPKYLFRKEGQNVTLSCEQNLNHDAMYWYRQDPGQGLRLIYYSQIVNDFQKGDIAEGYSVSREKKESFPLTVTSAQKNPTAFYLCASRPGTGSFNEQFFGPGTRLTVL.

The CDR3 DNA reads as TGTGCCAGCAGTTACGTCGACAGGGTCGGTGCTGAAGCTTTCTTT. Amino acid sequence: CASSYVDRVGAEAFF. The rearrangement uses TRBV6-5 and TRBJ1-1; 7 nucleotides match TRBD1. V lost 2 bases to trimming and J lost 6 bases; unmatched junction nucleotides: 9. This CDR3 spans 15 amino acids. The germline CDR1 and CDR2 sequences are MNHEY and SVGAGI.

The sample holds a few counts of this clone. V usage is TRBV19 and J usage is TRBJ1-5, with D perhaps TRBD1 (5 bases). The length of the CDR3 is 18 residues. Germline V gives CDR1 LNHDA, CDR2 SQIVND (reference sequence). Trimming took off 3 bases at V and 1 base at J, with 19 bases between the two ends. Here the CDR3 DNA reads TGTGCCAGTAGTATTGGGGGAGGCCGCCCCAGAAGCAATCAGCCCCAGCATTTT. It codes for CASSIGGGRPRSNQPQHF.

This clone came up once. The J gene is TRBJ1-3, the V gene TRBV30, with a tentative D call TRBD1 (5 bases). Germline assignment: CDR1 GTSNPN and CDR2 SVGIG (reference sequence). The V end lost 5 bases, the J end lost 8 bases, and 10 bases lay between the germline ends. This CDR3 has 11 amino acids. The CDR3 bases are TGTGCCTGGGGGACCGGGGACACCATATATTTT. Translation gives CAWGTGDTIYF. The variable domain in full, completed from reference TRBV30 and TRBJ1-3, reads SQTIHQWPATLVQPVGSPLSLECTVEGTSNPNLYWYRQAAGRGLQLLFYSVGIGQISSEVPQNLSASRPQDRQFILSSKKLLLSDSGFYLCAWGTGDTIYFGEGSWLTVV.